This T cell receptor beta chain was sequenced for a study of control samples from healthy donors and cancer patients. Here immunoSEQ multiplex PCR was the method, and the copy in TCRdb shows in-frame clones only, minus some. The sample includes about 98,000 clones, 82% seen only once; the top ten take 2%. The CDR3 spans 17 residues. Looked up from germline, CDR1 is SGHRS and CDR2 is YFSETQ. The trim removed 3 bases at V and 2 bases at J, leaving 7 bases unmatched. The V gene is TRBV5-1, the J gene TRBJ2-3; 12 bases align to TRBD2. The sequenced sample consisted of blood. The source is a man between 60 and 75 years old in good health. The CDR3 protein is CASSWTSGKPSTDTQYF. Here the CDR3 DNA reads TGCGCCAGCAGCTGGACTAGCGGGAAACCCTCCACAGATACGCAGTATTTT.